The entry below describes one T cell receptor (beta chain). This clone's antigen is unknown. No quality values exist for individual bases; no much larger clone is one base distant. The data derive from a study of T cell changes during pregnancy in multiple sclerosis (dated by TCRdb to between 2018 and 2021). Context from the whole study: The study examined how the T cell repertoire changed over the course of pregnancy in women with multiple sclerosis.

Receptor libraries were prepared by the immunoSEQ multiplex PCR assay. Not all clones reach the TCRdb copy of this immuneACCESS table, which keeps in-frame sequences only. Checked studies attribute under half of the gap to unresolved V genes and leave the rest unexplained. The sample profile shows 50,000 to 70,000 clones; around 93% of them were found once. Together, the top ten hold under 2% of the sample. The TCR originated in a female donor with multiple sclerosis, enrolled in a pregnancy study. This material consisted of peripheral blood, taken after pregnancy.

The sequence in DNA is TGTGCCAGCAGCCATGGGGACCAGGGACTCATGAACACTGAAGCTTTCTTT. Its protein reads: CASSHGDQGLMNTEAFF. The chain links TRBV7-9 with TRBJ1-1, with TRBD1 tentatively as D gene (5 bases match). Looking up the germline V gene (reference sequence) yields CDR1 SEHNR and CDR2 FQNEAQ. The V end loses 5 bases and the J end loses 0 bases, and a stretch of 19 bases separates them. The CDR3 has 17 amino acids, counting the end cysteine and phenylalanine. Only the CDR3 DNA is retained, 51 bases long and in frame from the first base.